The 10 T cell receptor beta chains below were found in one sample sequenced in a study of Graves' ophthalmopathy and Graves' hyperthyroidism. RNA transcripts provided the template for amplifying TCR beta CDR3 regions. HTBI-primed first-round RT-PCR preceded second-round multiplex PCR. TCRdb ran MiXCR on the multiplex PCR reads and lists one entry per CDR3 protein. The sample carries 360,000 or so distinct CDR3 sequences, approximately 20% recorded once. Sequenced input: peripheral blood. The receptors come from a woman aged 18-29 years with Graves' ophthalmopathy.

This clonotype was observed at least ten times. The rearrangement links TRBV29-1 to TRBJ1-5; D is undetermined. The CDR3 sequence is 13 residues long. Trimming stripped 6 bases from V and 4 bases from J, with 13 bases between. CDR1 is SQVTM, CDR2 ANQGSEA, per germline. In DNA, the CDR3 is TGCAGCGTGACCGGCGGCCCGAATCAGCCCCAGCATTTT. Protein: CSVTGGPNQPQHF.

The chain employs TRBV7-2 and TRBJ2-5; perhaps D is TRBD1 or TRBD2 (6 bases each). The germline V and J ends were trimmed by 0 bases and 7 bases, with 15 bases remaining between them. Germline loops: CDR1 SGHTA, CDR2 FQGNSA. The CDR3 consists of 15 residues. The CDR3 here is CASSLALGGSGTQYF. The CDR3 DNA reads TGTGCCAGCAGCTTAGCGCTAGGGGGGTCCGGGACCCAGTACTTC.

This clonotype appeared many times. The J gene is TRBJ2-5, the V gene TRBV6-1; no clear D gene. Germline V gives CDR1 MNHNS, CDR2 SASEGT. With 4 bases removed from V and 4 bases from J, the gap between germline ends came to 7 bases. The CDR3 extends over 12 amino acids. CDR3 DNA: TGTGCCAGCAGTGGGGGTTTAGAGACCCAGTACTTC. Protein sequence: CASSGGLETQYF.

V gene TRBV20-1 combines with J gene TRBJ2-5, with D tentatively TRBD1 (6 bases). The CDR3 has 13 amino acids. V lost 3 bases, J lost 5 bases, and 13 bases lay in between. Looked up from germline, CDR1 is DFQATT and CDR2 is SNEGSKA (reference sequence). Written as DNA, the CDR3 is TGCAGTGCTAGGCTGGGGGCAGGGGAGACCCAGTACTTC. This translates into CSARLGAGETQYF.

This clonotype was observed at least ten times. Since a much larger clone is just one base distant, this may be a read error. This sequence joins TRBV19 and TRBJ2-7, with TRBD1 matching 7 bases. J gave up 3 bases and V 10 bases, and 6 bases lay outside the gene matches. Germline V lookup: CDR1 LNHDA, CDR2 SQIVND (reference sequence). The CDR3 runs 12 residues. For the CDR3, the DNA is TGTGCCACCCCGGCAGGGGGCTACGAGCAGTACTTC. Residues: CATPAGGYEQYF.

Ten or more counts support this clonotype. The chain has TRBV10-3 and TRBJ2-5; D is perhaps TRBD1 (6 bases). Looked up from germline, CDR1 is ENHRY and CDR2 is SYGVKD. This CDR3 is built from 13 residues. The V and J ends lost 7 bases and 1 base respectively, with 10 bases between them. The CDR3 protein is CAIKPDSQETQYF. In DNA form, the CDR3 reads TGTGCCATCAAGCCGGACAGCCAAGAGACCCAGTACTTC.

This clonotype was counted many times. The rearrangement joins TRBV27 to TRBJ2-7; 7 bases map to TRBD2. The CDR3 is 15 residues long. From germline, CDR1 is MNHEY and CDR2 SMNVEV (reference sequence). Trimming cost V 0 bases and J 6 bases; bases outside gene matches: 8. The CDR3 coding sequence is TGTGCCAGCAGTTTATCACCTAGCGGTGCGGGCGAGCAGTACTTC. Translation: CASSLSPSGAGEQYF.

The chain combines TRBV6-1 with TRBJ1-1; D unclear. Trimming pared 2 bases from V and 3 bases from J, leaving 7 bases between. CDR3 length equals 13 residues. Germline-derived CDR1 and CDR2 are MNHNS and SASEGT. The CDR3: CASSEREDTEAFF. CDR3 DNA sequence: TGTGCCAGCAGTGAAAGGGAGGACACTGAAGCTTTCTTT.

This clonotype was observed at least ten times. The chain employs TRBV5-1 and TRBJ1-1, with 9 bases identical to TRBD1. The germline gives CDR1 SGHRS, CDR2 YFSETQ. J gave up 3 bases and V 1 base, and 4 bases lay outside the gene matches. The length of the CDR3 is 15 residues. CDR3 bases: TGCGCCAGCAGCTTGACAGGGGGCGGAGACACTGAAGCTTTCTTT. It encodes CASSLTGGGDTEAFF.

In its sample, this clonotype was seen many times. The gene calls are TRBV7-2 and TRBJ2-7; 7 positions match TRBD2. J was trimmed by 4 bases and V by 5 bases; bases with no gene match: 5. The CDR3 loop spans 13 amino acids. Per the germline V gene, CDR1 is SGHTA and CDR2 is FQGNSA. CDR3 sequence reads: CASSPSGGYEQYF. The CDR3 nucleotides are TGTGCCAGCAGCCCTTCCGGGGGGTACGAGCAGTACTTC.